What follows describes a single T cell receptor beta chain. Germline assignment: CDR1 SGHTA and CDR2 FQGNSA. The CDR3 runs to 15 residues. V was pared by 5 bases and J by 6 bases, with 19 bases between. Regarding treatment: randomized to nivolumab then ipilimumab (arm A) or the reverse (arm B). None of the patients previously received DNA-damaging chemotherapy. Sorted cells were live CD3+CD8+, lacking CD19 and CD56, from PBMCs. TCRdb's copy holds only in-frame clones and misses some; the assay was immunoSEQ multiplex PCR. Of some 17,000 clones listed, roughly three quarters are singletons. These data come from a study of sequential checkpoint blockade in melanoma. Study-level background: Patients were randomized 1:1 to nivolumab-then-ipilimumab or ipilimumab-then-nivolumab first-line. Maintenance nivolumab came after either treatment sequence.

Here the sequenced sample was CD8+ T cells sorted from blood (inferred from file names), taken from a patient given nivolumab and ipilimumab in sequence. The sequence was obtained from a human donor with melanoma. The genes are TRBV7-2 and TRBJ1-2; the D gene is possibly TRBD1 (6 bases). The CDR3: CASSGNQGPGNGYTF. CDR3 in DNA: TGTGCCAGCAGCGGCAACCAGGGGCCCGGGAATGGCTACACCTTC.